This T cell receptor beta chain was documented in a study of cytomegalovirus exposure and HLA in healthy donors. It was with 60 Vbeta and 13 Jbeta primers that the PCR ran. The method was immunoSEQ multiplex PCR; TCRdb's version includes in-frame clones alone and lacks a portion of them. Among under 200,000 clones listed, around 74% were seen once. General study findings and limits: Apparent HLA restriction characterized most CMV-associated TCR beta chains in a later analysis. Accurate HLA-A and HLA-B prediction from TCR beta sequences was reported for most subjects. Relative to equally common others, HLA-associated TCR beta chains showed greater clonal expansion in a later analysis. When a later analysis was performed, an Asian-associated ancestry cluster reportedly had fewer N-insertions than the approximately 680-donor mean.

CDR1 and CDR2 (germline): SGHTA, FQGNSA. V lost 5 bases to trimming and J lost 5 bases, with 18 bases between them. The CDR3 runs to 15 residues. This clone was picked up a small number of times. The antigen is undetermined. V and J are TRBV7-2 and TRBJ2-5; D is perhaps TRBD2 (6 bases). The source is a man aged 18 to 29 in good health and CMV-seronegative. Source material: PBMCs. CDR3 region: CASSPQARDTETQYF. CDR3 in DNA: TGTGCCAGCAGCCCCCAGGCGCGGGATACGGAGACCCAGTACTTC. Together with reference TRBV7-2 and TRBJ2-5, the CDR3 gives the full variable domain: GAGVSQSPSNKVTEKGKDVELRCDPISGHTALYWYRQSLGQGLEFLIYFQGNSAPDKSGLPSDRFSAERTGGSVSTLTIQRTQQEDSAVYLCASSPQARDTETQYFGPGTRLLVL.